The following is a T cell receptor beta chain sequence with its context. Its antigen remains unidentified. Produced via immunoSEQ multiplex PCR; TCRdb's table is partial and in-frame only. The profile shows about 93,000 clones, about nine tenths of them singletons. The entry originates in a study of T cell responses to AZD1222 COVID-19 vaccine. Study-level findings and limits: Repertoires were collected only later (after the peak T cell response had occurred).

The CDR3 is 15 residues long. CDR1 SGDLS and CDR2 YYNGEE come from the germline V gene. V lost 2 bases and J lost 5; bases outside the gene matches: 4. The sample in question was peripheral blood, obtained on day 0 of MenACWY control vaccination. This chain connects TRBV9 to TRBJ2-3; 11 bases match TRBD2. This sequence originates from an adult in good health. The CDR3 DNA sequence: TGTGCCAGCAGCGTTAGCGGGGGGGCCGTAGATACGCAGTATTTT. Translating it yields CASSVSGGAVDTQYF.